These 26 T cell receptor beta chains came from one sample sequenced in a study of response to subunit inactivated influenza vaccine. TCRdb analysed the RT-PCR reads with MiXCR anew, one entry per CDR3 protein. The sample has roughly 500,000 distinct CDR3 sequences, roughly 23% seen once. Sequenced material: CD4+ T cells sorted from PBMCs, taken roughly 5 days after vaccination. The receptors were sampled from a man aged 50 to 59 who received an inactivated influenza vaccine.

In DNA, the CDR3 is TGTGCCAGCAGACGGGACACTGCCGGGGAGCTGTTTTTT. Its translation is CASRRDTAGELFF. The chain employs TRBV2 and TRBJ2-2; TRBD1 is a possible D gene (6 bases). The CDR3 length is 13 residues. The V gene's germline CDR1 is SNHLY and CDR2 FYNNEI. Trimming pared 6 bases from V and 6 bases from J, leaving 11 bases between.

This clonotype was seen more than once but under ten times. The rearrangement joins TRBV10-3 to TRBJ2-1; 10 nucleotides match TRBD2. With V trimmed by 6 bases and J by 6 bases, 11 bases remained unmatched. Germline V gene data show CDR1 as ENHRY and CDR2 as SYGVKD. The CDR3 has 16 amino acids. The CDR3 coding sequence is TGTGCCATCAGCGGGGCTACTAGCGGGGATTTCAATGAGCAGTTCTTC. This gives the protein CAISGATSGDFNEQFF.

This clonotype was counted a few times. The chain is built from TRBV12-3 or TRBV12-4 and TRBJ2-6, with 7 bases identical to TRBD1. This CDR3 contains 17 residues. Trimming cost V 6 bases and J 1 base; bases outside gene matches: 9. The CDR3 is CASSPDRLVSGANVLTF. The CDR3 nucleotides are TGTGCCAGCAGCCCGGACAGGTTGGTTTCTGGGGCCAACGTCCTGACTTTC.

Only a few counts were recorded for this clonotype. This chain uses TRBV7-9 with TRBJ1-5, with D possibly matching TRBD1 (5 bases). The CDR3 consists of 15 residues. Germline V gene lookup returns CDR1 SEHNR and CDR2 FQNEAQ (reference sequence). Trimming removed 5 bases from V and 0 bases from J, with 11 bases in between. CDR3 coding DNA: TGTGCCAGCAGCCTCTGGGGGGATAGCAATCAGCCCCAGCATTTT. This gives the protein CASSLWGDSNQPQHF.

The chain joins TRBV20-1 to TRBJ2-3, with D uncertain. The ends were cut back, 3 bases at V and 4 bases at J, with 14 bases in the middle. The germline V gene has CDR1 DFQATT and CDR2 SNEGSKA (reference sequence). The CDR3 runs 14 residues. CDR3 region: CSARALVGPDTQYF. The CDR3 DNA is TGCAGTGCTAGGGCCCTAGTTGGGCCAGATACGCAGTATTTT.

The rearrangement uses TRBV20-1 and TRBJ2-5, with TRBD1 matching over 7 bases. V trimming: 1 base; J trimming: 1 base; junction bases outside the gene matches: 6. From germline, CDR1 is DFQATT and CDR2 SNEGSKA (reference sequence). The CDR3 has 15 residues. The CDR3 reads CSARAVQGSQETQYF. The CDR3 coding sequence is TGCAGTGCTAGAGCCGTACAGGGGTCCCAAGAGACCCAGTACTTC.

The chain uses TRBV20-1 and TRBJ2-7, with D unresolved. Germline V gives CDR1 DFQATT, CDR2 SNEGSKA (reference sequence). The V end was cut by 2 bases, the J end by 2 bases, with 19 bases between. The CDR3 consists of 16 residues. This CDR3 reads CSARLARGRPTYEQYF. The DNA for the CDR3 is TGCAGTGCTAGACTCGCCAGAGGCAGGCCGACCTACGAGCAGTACTTC.

The sample holds a few counts of this clonotype. The chain uses TRBV7-2 and TRBJ1-5, with D unclear. This CDR3 is 15 amino acids long. The germline CDR1 and CDR2 sequences are SGHTA and FQGNSA. V was shortened by 6 bases and J by 0 bases, with 12 bases between the two germline ends. CDR3 amino acids: CASSPERYSNQPQHF. Written as DNA, the CDR3 is TGTGCCAGCAGTCCCGAACGCTATAGCAATCAGCCCCAGCATTTT.

This clonotype was recorded many times. V and J are TRBV7-8 and TRBJ2-1; 10 nucleotides line up with TRBD1. Germline V CDR1 and CDR2: SGHVS, FQNEAQ. The CDR3 has 16 residues. V shed 4 bases, J shed 5 bases, and the junction held 8 bases outside the gene matches. CDR3 sequence reads: CASSSYDRGLDNEQFF. The CDR3 nucleotides read TGTGCCAGCAGCTCCTACGACAGGGGGCTCGACAATGAGCAGTTCTTC.

This clonotype was observed a handful of times. This sequence joins TRBV5-5 and TRBJ2-1, with a possible D match to TRBD2 (5 bases). This CDR3 has 15 residues. Germline assignment: CDR1 SGHKS and CDR2 YYEKEE (reference sequence). The germline V and J ends were trimmed by 0 bases and 8 bases, with 15 bases remaining between them. CDR3 loop: CASSLGGSSLYEQFF. The CDR3 nucleotides read TGTGCCAGCAGCTTGGGAGGGAGTTCTTTGTATGAGCAGTTCTTC.

The chain carries TRBV29-1 and TRBJ2-7; 7 bases match TRBD1. The CDR3 totals 14 residues. CDR1 is SQVTM and CDR2 is ANQGSEA in the germline V gene. The ends lost 0 bases at V and 6 bases at J; junction bases unmatched: 8. CDR3 sequence (DNA): TGCAGCGTTGAAGACCGGGACAGAGGGGGCGAGCAGTACTTC. Residues: CSVEDRDRGGEQYF.

In its sample, this clonotype was seen many times. This chain uses TRBV7-6 with TRBJ2-7; D remains unclear. Deletions cut 1 base from V and 6 bases from J, with 7 bases between. Germline assignment: CDR1 SGHVS and CDR2 FNYEAQ. CDR3 length: 12 amino acids. DNA for the CDR3: TGTGCCAGCAGCTTAGTCCTCGGCGAGCAGTACTTC. Translated, it gives CASSLVLGEQYF.

This clonotype was seen many times. The CDR3 region has the DNA TGTGCCAGCAGTTCAGGACAGGGCCCCCCCCAGTACTTC. It codes for CASSSGQGPPQYF. This chain joins TRBV27 and TRBJ2-5, with 8 bases identical to TRBD1. The trim removed 4 bases at V and 9 bases at J, leaving 7 bases unmatched. There are 13 residues in the CDR3. Germline V gene sequence: CDR1 MNHEY, CDR2 SMNVEV (reference sequence).

The table lists this clonotype with many counts. The gene calls are TRBV4-2 and TRBJ2-7; D may be TRBD2 (5 bases). V was pared by 6 bases and J by 0 bases, with 15 bases between. Germline CDR1 reads LGHNA; CDR2 reads YNFKEQ. This CDR3 is built from 15 residues. CDR3 sequence: CASRPEGTVSYEQYF. Written as DNA, the CDR3 is TGTGCCAGCAGGCCCGAGGGTACAGTCTCCTACGAGCAGTACTTC.

This clonotype was picked up a small number of times. The V gene is TRBV20-1, the J gene TRBJ2-3, with TRBD2 identical over 7 bases. The CDR3 is made up of 17 amino acids. CDR1 and CDR2 (germline): DFQATT, SNEGSKA (reference sequence). Germline trimming cut 1 base from V and 0 bases from J; bases unmatched to any gene: 10. The CDR3 reads CSARVFASGSSTDTQYF. The CDR3 DNA is TGCAGTGCTAGAGTTTTTGCTAGCGGATCTAGCACAGATACGCAGTATTTT.

The V and J genes are TRBV3-1 and TRBJ2-6; D is uncertain. Germline loops: CDR1 LGHDT, CDR2 YNNKEL (reference sequence). V shed 4 bases and J shed 6 bases, with 10 bases lying between them. This CDR3 has 14 amino acids. CDR3 DNA sequence: TGTGCCAGCAGCCCCCTAAGTTCGGCCAACGTCCTGACTTTC. The encoded protein is CASSPLSSANVLTF. Supplemented by reference TRBV3-1 and TRBJ2-6, the full variable domain reads DTAVSQTPKYLVTQMGNDKSIKCEQNLGHDTMYWYKQDSKKFLKIMFSYNNKELIINETVPNRFSPKSPDKAHLNLHINSLELGDSAVYFCASSPLSSANVLTFGAGSRLTVL.

V gene TRBV20-1 combines with J gene TRBJ2-1, with D tentatively TRBD2 (5 bases). The CDR3 loop spans 16 amino acids. V was cut by 1 base and J by 0 bases, with 13 bases left in between. Germline assignment: CDR1 DFQATT and CDR2 SNEGSKA (reference sequence). The CDR3 region is CSARGGLESSYNEQFF. DNA for the CDR3: TGCAGTGCTAGAGGCGGGCTGGAGAGCTCCTACAATGAGCAGTTCTTC.

This clonotype turned up a few times. This chain uses TRBV20-1 with TRBJ1-5; TRBD1 is a possible D gene (6 bases). CDR1 is DFQATT, CDR2 SNEGSKA, per germline (reference sequence). Trimming shortened V by 6 bases and J by 6 bases, and 15 bases separated the two germline ends. The CDR3 loop spans 13 amino acids. The CDR3 is CSAEDPRGQPQHF. The CDR3 coding sequence is TGCAGTGCGGAGGACCCCAGGGGTCAGCCCCAGCATTTT.

V gene TRBV20-1 combines with J gene TRBJ1-2, with D possibly TRBD1 on 5 matching bases. V lost 2 bases to trimming and J lost 8 bases, with 12 bases between them. The CDR3 covers 12 residues. The germline CDR1 and CDR2 sequences are DFQATT and SNEGSKA (reference sequence). The CDR3 nucleotides read TGCAGTGCTAGACCACCAAGGGGCGGCTACACCTTC. Residues: CSARPPRGGYTF.

This clonotype was observed a few times. The chain recombines TRBV7-2 with TRBJ1-5; D perhaps matches TRBD1 (5 bases). V lost 2 bases, J lost 2 bases, and 10 bases lay in between. The length of the CDR3 is 15 residues. Germline CDR1 is SGHTA and CDR2 is FQGNSA. The CDR3 region has the DNA TGTGCCAGCAGCTTAATCCAGGGTGGCAATCAGCCCCAGCATTTT. Protein sequence: CASSLIQGGNQPQHF.

The chain uses TRBV29-1 and TRBJ1-2, with D unresolved. Germline assignment: CDR1 SQVTM and CDR2 ANQGSEA. The CDR3 runs 14 residues. The V end was cut by 3 bases, the J end by 5 bases, with 16 bases between. The CDR3 sequence is CSVDGLKVGYGYTF. For the CDR3, the DNA is TGCAGCGTTGATGGGCTGAAAGTCGGGTATGGCTACACCTTC. Based on the CDR3 plus reference TRBV29-1 and TRBJ1-2, the full variable domain is SAVISQKPSRDICQRGTSLTIQCQVDSQVTMMFWYRQQPGQSLTLIATANQGSEATYESGFVIDKFPISRPNLTFSTLTVSNMSPEDSSIYLCSVDGLKVGYGYTFGSGTRLTVV.

In DNA form, the CDR3 reads TGTGCCTGGAGAATAAGGACAGGTAGTGGAACTGAAGCTTTCTTT. Its protein is CAWRIRTGSGTEAFF. This chain connects TRBV30 to TRBJ1-1; 7 nucleotides align to TRBD1. V shed 3 bases and J 5 bases; nucleotides not matched to a gene: 12. CDR1 and CDR2 (germline): GTSNPN, SVGIG (reference sequence). The CDR3 is 15 amino acids.

This clonotype has just a few counts. V is TRBV5-5 and J is TRBJ1-5; D is undetermined. The CDR3 length is 15 residues. The germline V gene has CDR1 SGHKS and CDR2 YYEKEE (reference sequence). V lost 0 bases and J 7 bases, leaving 14 bases between the germline ends. The CDR3 spells CASSLGGSQWQPQHF. Written as DNA, the CDR3 is TGTGCCAGCAGCTTGGGGGGTTCCCAATGGCAGCCCCAGCATTTT.

The DNA of the CDR3 is TGTGCCATCAGTGAGTCGGAGACCTTAGGGATACCCCTCCACTTT. Its protein product is CAISESETLGIPLHF. The chain is built from TRBV10-3 and TRBJ1-6; D remains ambiguous. V was shortened by 0 bases and J by 12 bases, with 15 bases between the two germline ends. Germline CDR1 is ENHRY and CDR2 is SYGVKD. The CDR3 loop spans 15 amino acids.

The rearrangement links TRBV24-1 to TRBJ1-2; possibly TRBD1 for D (6 bases). The germline CDR1 and CDR2 sequences are KGHDR and SFDVKD. V was trimmed by 5 bases and J by 4 bases, leaving 16 bases between them. This CDR3 spans 15 amino acids. The CDR3 region is CATSAGPRTVYGYTF. The DNA of the CDR3 is TGTGCCACCAGTGCCGGACCCCGGACAGTCTATGGCTACACCTTC.

V usage is TRBV30 and J usage is TRBJ2-7; D is perhaps TRBD2 (6 bases). Trimming took off 0 bases at V and 4 bases at J, with 16 bases between the two ends. The CDR3 sequence is 15 residues long. Germline values: CDR1 GTSNPN, CDR2 SVGIG (reference sequence). The CDR3 coding sequence is TGTGCCTGGAGTGTAGTTCAAGGAGGGATATACGAGCAGTACTTC. Translating gives CAWSVVQGGIYEQYF.